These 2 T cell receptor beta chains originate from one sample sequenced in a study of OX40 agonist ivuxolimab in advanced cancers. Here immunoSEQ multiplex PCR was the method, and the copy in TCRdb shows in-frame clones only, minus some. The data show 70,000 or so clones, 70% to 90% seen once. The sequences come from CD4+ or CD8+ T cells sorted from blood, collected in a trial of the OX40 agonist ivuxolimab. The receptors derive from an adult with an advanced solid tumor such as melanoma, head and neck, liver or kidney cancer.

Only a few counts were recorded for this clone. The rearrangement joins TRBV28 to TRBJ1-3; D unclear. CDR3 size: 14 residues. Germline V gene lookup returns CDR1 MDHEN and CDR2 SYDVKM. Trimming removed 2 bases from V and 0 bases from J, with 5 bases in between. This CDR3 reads CASSLTVSGNTIYF. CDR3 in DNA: TGTGCCAGCAGTTTAACCGTCTCTGGAAACACCATATATTTT. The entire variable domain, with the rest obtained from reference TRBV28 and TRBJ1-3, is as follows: DVKVTQSSRYLVKRTGEKVFLECVQDMDHENMFWYRQDPGLGLRLIYFSYDVKMKEKGDIPEGYSVSREKKERFSLILESASTNQTSMYLCASSLTVSGNTIYFGEGSWLTVV.

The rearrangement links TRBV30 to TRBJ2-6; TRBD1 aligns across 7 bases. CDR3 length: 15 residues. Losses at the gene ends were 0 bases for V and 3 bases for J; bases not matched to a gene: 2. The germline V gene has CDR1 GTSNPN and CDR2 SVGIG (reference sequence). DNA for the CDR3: TGTGCCTGGAGTGTAGGGGGCAGTGGGGCCAACGTCCTGACTTTC. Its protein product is CAWSVGGSGANVLTF.